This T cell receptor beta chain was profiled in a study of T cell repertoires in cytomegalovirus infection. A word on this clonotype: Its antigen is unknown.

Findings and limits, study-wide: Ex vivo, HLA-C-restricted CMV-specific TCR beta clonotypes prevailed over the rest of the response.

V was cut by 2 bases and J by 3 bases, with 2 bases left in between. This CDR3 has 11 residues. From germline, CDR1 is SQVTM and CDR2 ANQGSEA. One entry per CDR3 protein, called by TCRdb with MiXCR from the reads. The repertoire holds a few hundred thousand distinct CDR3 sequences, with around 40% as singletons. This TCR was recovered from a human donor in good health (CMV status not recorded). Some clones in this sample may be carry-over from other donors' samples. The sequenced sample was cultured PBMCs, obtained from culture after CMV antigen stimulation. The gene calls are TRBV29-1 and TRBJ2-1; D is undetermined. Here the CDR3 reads CSVEYYNEQFF. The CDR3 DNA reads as TGCAGCGTTGAATACTACAATGAGCAGTTCTTC.